The text below deals with one TCR beta chain. Its matching antigen is unknown. MiXCR, applied by TCRdb to the reads, yields one record per CDR3 protein. The top ten clones hold about 13% of a sample with about 530,000 distinct CDR3 sequences, around a quarter of them seen once. Trimming took 5 bases from V and 7 from J; bases not matched to a gene: 8. CDR1 and CDR2 (germline): SGHAT, FQDESV (reference sequence). The CDR3 totals 14 residues. This sample is drawn from a study of T cell repertoires in cytomegalovirus infection. On the study more broadly: In public TCR beta signatures, there were indications of both CMV infection and matching HLA type. The study, taken as a whole, reports: What dominated the ex vivo response were HLA-C-restricted CMV-specific TCR beta clonotypes. The study identified carriers of CMV plus the relevant HLA from cumulative public TCR beta family frequency.

Sequenced sample: PBMCs. The sequence was collected from a human donor in good health (CMV status not recorded). Some clones in this sample may be carry-over from other donors' samples. This rearrangement joins TRBV11-1 to TRBJ2-1; 7 bases are a match to TRBD1. CDR3 region: CASSPRAGGNEQFF. The CDR3 bases are TGTGCCAGCAGCCCCCGGGCAGGGGGTAATGAGCAGTTCTTC.